This is a list of T cell receptor beta chains from one sample in a study of shared clonotypes between healthy human individuals. Method: immunoSEQ multiplex PCR; TCRdb's copy keeps in-frame clones and lacks some. The repertoire holds approximately 1,000,000 clones, 78% seen once, with around 0.47% in the top ten. Sequencing was performed on memory CD4+ T cells from PBMCs. The receptors were gathered from a young man in good health. Some clones in this sample may be carry-over from other donors' samples. The CDR3 runs from the conserved cysteine through the conserved F or W. Fields, in order: J gene, CDR3 length, D gene, clone size, V gene, CDR3 DNA, CDR3 protein. D genes are given only for firm matches. Not every row has a clone size; where given, it reads once, few, many or a size class.

>TRBJ1-3|14|-|-|TRBV7-3
TGTGCCAGCAGTGAGCGAGCGTCTGGAAACACCATATATTTT
CASSERASGNTIYF
>TRBJ2-7|13|-|-|TRBV28
TGTGCCAGCAGTTGGAAGGGGTCCTACGAGCAGTACTTC
CASSWKGSYEQYF
>TRBJ2-1|17|TRBD2|-|TRBV6-1
TGTGCCAGCAGTGGACGTAGGGGCGGGAGCTCCTACAATGAGCAGTTCTTC
CASSGRRGGSSYNEQFF
>TRBJ2-3|16|TRBD2|-|TRBV7-3
TGTGCCAGCAGCTCGGGACTAGCGGTCGACACAGATACGCAGTATTTT
CASSSGLAVDTDTQYF
>TRBJ1-4|14|-|-|TRBV5-4
TGTGCCAGCAGGGCCACGGGAACTAATGAAAAACTGTTTTTT
CASRATGTNEKLFF
>TRBJ1-1|12|-|-|TRBV6-5
TGTGCCAGCAGTCGACGCAACACTGAAGCTTTCTTT
CASSRRNTEAFF
>TRBJ2-2|14|-|-|TRBV19
TGTGCCAGTAAAACTAGGGAATGGGCCGGGGAGCTGTTTTTT
CASKTREWAGELFF
>TRBJ1-2|14|TRBD1|-|TRBV9
TGTGCCAGCAGCCCCGGACAGGGGGCCTATGGCTACACCTTC
CASSPGQGAYGYTF
>TRBJ1-1|15|-|-|TRBV5-1
TGCGCCAGCAGCTGGAGTCCGACGGAGAACACTGAAGCTTTCTTT
CASSWSPTENTEAFF
>TRBJ2-7|15|-|few|TRBV27
TGTGCCAGCAGTTTATCGCCCGGACTTAACCACGAGCAGTACTTC
CASSLSPGLNHEQYF
>TRBJ2-2|12|-|-|TRBV11-3
TGTGCCAGCAGCATCTCTAGCGGGGAGCTGTTTTTT
CASSISSGELFF
>TRBJ2-3|13|-|-|TRBV5-6
TGTGCCAGCAGCTTGGGGGTCAGTGATACGCAGTATTTT
CASSLGVSDTQYF
>TRBJ2-7|14|-|-|TRBV10-3
TGTGCCATCAGTGAGGTCGGGGCCGCCGGCGAGCAGTACTTC
CAISEVGAAGEQYF
>TRBJ2-5|18|-|-|TRBV27
TGTGCCAGCAGTTTACGCGCCCTATACGGGACGGCTCAAGAGACCCAGTACTTC
CASSLRALYGTAQETQYF
>TRBJ2-5|13|TRBD1|-|TRBV11-3
TGTGCCAGCAGTTGGACAGGGAGCGAGACCCAGTACTTC
CASSWTGSETQYF
>TRBJ2-3|15|-|few|TRBV11-2
TGTGCCAGCAGCTTAGATTCGTACAGCACAGATACGCAGTATTTT
CASSLDSYSTDTQYF
>TRBJ2-1|15|TRBD2|-|TRBV5-4
TGTGCCAGCAGCTCCGGGACTAGCGGATTCAATGAGCAGTTCTTC
CASSSGTSGFNEQFF
>TRBJ2-6|15|TRBD1|-|TRBV28
TGTGCCAGCAGGACGACAGGGGCTGGGGCCAACGTCCTGACTTTC
CASRTTGAGANVLTF
>TRBJ2-7|16|TRBD2|-|TRBV28
TGTGCCAGCAGTTTTCCCCGGACTAGCGGGAAATACGAGCAGTACTTC
CASSFPRTSGKYEQYF
>TRBJ1-2|13|-|-|TRBV18
TGTGCCAGCTCACCACCGTCCAGCTATGGCTACACCTTC
CASSPPSSYGYTF
>TRBJ1-5|16|TRBD1|-|TRBV28
TGTGCCAGCATGTCGGGGACAGGACCTAGCAATCAGCCCCAGCATTTT
CASMSGTGPSNQPQHF
>TRBJ1-1|12|-|-|TRBV28
TGTGCCAGCAGTCCCGACAGGAATGGAGCTTTCTTT
CASSPDRNGAFF
>TRBJ2-3|15|-|-|TRBV10-1
TGCGCCAGCAGTGATGGAGCCGGGGTCGGGGATACGCAGTATTTT
CASSDGAGVGDTQYF
>TRBJ1-5|15|-|-|TRBV18
TGTGCCAGCTCACCACTCGGGGGGTTTGATCAGCCCCAGCATTTT
CASSPLGGFDQPQHF
>TRBJ2-2|14|-|few|TRBV4-1
TGCGCCAGCAGCCGGGGGCAGGGGAACGGGGAGCTGTTTTTT
CASSRGQGNGELFF
>TRBJ1-1|13|-|-|TRBV9
TGTGCCAGCAGCGCCGGTATGAACACTGAAGCTTTCTTT
CASSAGMNTEAFF
>TRBJ1-5|13|-|-|TRBV5-1
TGCGCCAGCAGCTTGGATGGAGATCAGCCCCAGCATTTT
CASSLDGDQPQHF
>TRBJ2-7|16|-|-|TRBV6-1
TGTGCCAGCAGTGAATTGGGGCAGACAGTCTCCGACGAGCAGTACTTC
CASSELGQTVSDEQYF
>TRBJ2-1|14|TRBD2|-|TRBV7-9
TGTGCCAGCAGCCTAGCGGGAGATTTCAATGAGCAGTTCTTC
CASSLAGDFNEQFF
>TRBJ2-2|15|-|-|TRBV18
TGTGCCAGCTCACCAGACATATCCGCGGGCGGGGAGCTGTTTTTT
CASSPDISAGGELFF
>TRBJ1-1|15|-|-|TRBV19
TGTGCCAGTACTAAGGTGTCCGTAGGGGACACTGAAGCTTTCTTT
CASTKVSVGDTEAFF
>TRBJ1-2|16|-|-|TRBV6-5
TGTGCCAGCAGTTACTCCGGGACGGAGCCTAACTATGGCTACACCTTC
CASSYSGTEPNYGYTF
>TRBJ1-1|14|-|-|TRBV15
TGTGCCACCAGCAGGCAGACAGTTTACACTGAAGCTTTCTTT
CATSRQTVYTEAFF
>TRBJ1-5|17|-|-|TRBV5-8
TGTGCCAGCAGCTTATTGGTGGCCGCGTATAGCAATCAGCCCCAGCATTTT
CASSLLVAAYSNQPQHF
>TRBJ2-7|14|-|-|TRBV23-1
TGCGCCAGCAGTCAATCAAGGCCCCCTAACGAGCAGTACTTC
CASSQSRPPNEQYF
>TRBJ2-1|16|TRBD2|-|TRBV2
TGTGCCAGCAGTGACGGAAGCGGGAGGGCCTACAATGAGCAGTTCTTC
CASSDGSGRAYNEQFF
>TRBJ1-4|14|TRBD1|-|TRBV6-5
TGTGCCAGCAGTCCAGGGGGAATTAATGAAAAACTGTTTTTT
CASSPGGINEKLFF
>TRBJ2-5|13|TRBD1|-|TRBV28
TGTGCCACCCCACAGGGGGCAGGGGAGACCCAGTACTTC
CATPQGAGETQYF
>TRBJ2-5|14|-|few|TRBV6-6
TGTGCCAGCCGCCGCGGGGCAGGGCAAGAGACCCAGTACTTC
CASRRGAGQETQYF
>TRBJ1-5|17|TRBD1|-|TRBV5-5
TGTGCCAGCAGCTTGGCCGGAGGACAGGGTTCCAATCAGCCCCAGCATTTT
CASSLAGGQGSNQPQHF
>TRBJ1-5|14|-|-|TRBV30
TGTGCCTGGAGTAAAGGGACACTCAATCAGCCCCAGCATTTT
CAWSKGTLNQPQHF
>TRBJ2-2|16|TRBD1|-|TRBV9
TGTGCCAGCAGCGGGACAGGGGCCACAGTCCCCGGGGAGCTGTTTTTT
CASSGTGATVPGELFF
>TRBJ2-5|11|-|-|TRBV20-1
TGCAGTGCTAGATTACAAGAGACCCAGTACTTC
CSARLQETQYF